The 14 T cell receptor beta chains listed next were all sequenced from one sample in a study of blood T cell repertoires in COVID-19. This table comes from immunoSEQ multiplex PCR, and its TCRdb copy is limited to in-frame clones, with some not included. The sample carries about 60,000 clones, approximately 79% recorded once. The source material was peripheral blood. The receptors come from a human donor in a cohort sampled during active COVID-19.

This clone was recorded only once. V gene TRBV4-1 combines with J gene TRBJ1-5; D unresolved. With 1 base removed from V and 6 bases from J, the gap between germline ends came to 7 bases. Germline CDR1 MGHRA, CDR2 YSYEKL. The CDR3 sequence is 13 residues long. The CDR3 nucleotides read TGCGCCAGCAGCCAAGTTGCCGGTCAGCCCCAGCATTTT. Translating it yields CASSQVAGQPQHF.

The chain combines TRBV7-2 with TRBJ1-6; 7 nucleotides line up with TRBD1. CDR3 size: 14 residues. Looked up from germline, CDR1 is SGHTA and CDR2 is FQGNSA. The V gene end was trimmed by 6 bases and the J gene end by 7 bases; junction bases not matched to a gene: 6. The CDR3 reads CASRETGNNSPLHF. CDR3 nucleotides: TGTGCCAGCAGAGAGACAGGGAACAATTCACCCCTCCACTTT. The complete variable domain, with remaining parts taken from reference TRBV7-2 and TRBJ1-6, reads GAGVSQSPSNKVTEKGKDVELRCDPISGHTALYWYRQSLGQGLEFLIYFQGNSAPDKSGLPSDRFSAERTGGSVSTLTIQRTQQEDSAVYLCASRETGNNSPLHFGNGTRLTVT.

This chain links TRBV28 with TRBJ2-7, with D tentatively TRBD1 (5 bases). Germline V gene lookup returns CDR1 MDHEN and CDR2 SYDVKM. CDR3 length: 12 amino acids. The ends were cut back, 6 bases at V and 1 base at J, with 7 bases in the middle. CDR3 in DNA: TGTGCCAGCAGGGGGCGATCCTACGAGCAGTACTTC. Translation gives CASRGRSYEQYF. Drawing the rest from reference TRBV28 and TRBJ2-7, the complete variable domain is DVKVTQSSRYLVKRTGEKVFLECVQDMDHENMFWYRQDPGLGLRLIYFSYDVKMKEKGDIPEGYSVSREKKERFSLILESASTNQTSMYLCASRGRSYEQYFGPGTRLTVT.

This chain uses TRBV4-2 with TRBJ1-4; D perhaps matches TRBD1 (5 bases). Germline V CDR1 and CDR2: LGHNA, YNFKEQ. The CDR3 spans 17 residues. Trimming took 4 bases from V and 5 from J, leaving 20 bases between them. The CDR3 DNA follows: TGTGCCAGCAGCCCTGATCAAGACTGGGGGGGGAATGAAAAACTGTTTTTT. The encoded protein is CASSPDQDWGGNEKLFF.

The chain has TRBV19 and TRBJ1-3; TRBD1 matches 9 bases. The CDR3 consists of 15 residues. The germline V gene encodes CDR1 LNHDA and CDR2 SQIVND (reference sequence). After removal of 6 bases from V and 2 bases from J, the junction contained 5 bases not matched to a gene. CDR3 nucleotides: TGTGCCAGTAGGGGACAGGGAACCCCTGGAAACACCATATATTTT. Its protein is CASRGQGTPGNTIYF.

The gene calls are TRBV11-3 and TRBJ2-2; TRBD2 agrees at 12 bases. Germline CDR1 SGHNT, CDR2 YENEEA. The J segment lost 4 bases and the V segment lost 5 bases, leaving 2 bases of the junction unmatched. This CDR3 region has 15 residues. CDR3 in amino acids: CASSQLAGGTGELFF. The DNA of the CDR3 is TGTGCCAGCAGCCAACTAGCGGGAGGCACCGGGGAGCTGTTTTTT. Using reference TRBV11-3 and TRBJ2-2 for the parts outside the CDR3, the full variable domain is EAGVVQSPRYKIIEKKQPVAFWCNPISGHNTLYWYLQNLGQGPELLIRYENEEAVDDSQLPKDRFSAERLKGVDSTLKIQPAELGDSAVYLCASSQLAGGTGELFFGEGSRLTVL.

V gene TRBV19 combines with J gene TRBJ2-5; the match to TRBD2 covers 7 bases. CDR1 and CDR2 (germline): LNHDA, SQIVND (reference sequence). With 5 bases clipped from V and 4 bases from J, the junction kept 10 bases outside the gene matches. The CDR3 spans 15 residues. CDR3 region: CASSDDSGGTETQYF. The CDR3 nucleotides are TGTGCCAGTAGTGATGACTCCGGGGGGACAGAGACCCAGTACTTC.

The sample holds one count of this clone. This CDR3 reads CATSRAKTGVGTDTQYF. The DNA of the CDR3 is TGTGCCACCAGCAGAGCCAAAACAGGGGTCGGCACAGATACGCAGTATTTT. This rearrangement joins TRBV15 to TRBJ2-3; 7 positions agree with TRBD1. Per the germline V gene, CDR1 is LNHNV and CDR2 is YYDKDF (reference sequence). The CDR3 extends over 17 amino acids. The V and J ends lost 1 base and 1 base, in that order; junction bases with no gene match: 8.

The chain couples TRBV7-2 to TRBJ2-1, with 13 bases lining up with TRBD2. J lost 0 bases, V lost 5 bases, and 4 bases had no gene match. The CDR3 spans 17 residues. Germline V gives CDR1 SGHTA, CDR2 FQGNSA. CDR3 loop: CASSRRLAGGSYNEQFF. As DNA, the CDR3 is TGTGCCAGCAGCCGCCGACTAGCGGGGGGCTCCTACAATGAGCAGTTCTTC.

The rearrangement links TRBV3-1 (or the pseudogene TRBV3-2) to TRBJ2-3, with 13 bases aligning to TRBD2. Germline V gene data show CDR1 as LGHDT and CDR2 as YNNKEL (reference sequence). V dropped 1 base and J dropped 1; count of bases not matched to a gene: 5. CDR3 length: 18 residues. DNA of the CDR3: TGTGCCAGCAGCCAAGGACTAGCGGGAGGTTTCGGCACAGATACGCAGTATTTT. It specifies CASSQGLAGGFGTDTQYF.

In its sample, this clone was seen once. The V gene is TRBV19, the J gene TRBJ2-4; TRBD1 aligns across 8 bases. CDR3 size: 15 residues. V gave up 4 bases and J gave up 8 bases; unmatched junction bases: 10. The germline V gene encodes CDR1 LNHDA and CDR2 SQIVND (reference sequence). CDR3: CASSTAGGAYDIQYF. The CDR3 DNA reads TGTGCCAGTAGTACGGCAGGGGGCGCGTATGACATTCAGTACTTC.

The rearrangement links TRBV30 to TRBJ2-3; D unresolved. V lost 4 bases and J lost 4, with 21 bases in between. The germline gives CDR1 GTSNPN, CDR2 SVGIG (reference sequence). The CDR3 totals 16 residues. CDR3 residues: CAWMVSTYYFSDTQYF. CDR3 nucleotide sequence: TGTGCCTGGATGGTTTCAACGTACTATTTTTCAGATACGCAGTATTTT.

The chain has TRBV7-6 and TRBJ2-2, with 9 nucleotides matching TRBD1. This CDR3 is built from 13 residues. With V trimmed by 7 bases and J by 5 bases, 2 bases remained unmatched. Germline CDR1 reads SGHVS; CDR2 reads FNYEAQ. The CDR3 reads CASIGTGTGELFF. CDR3 DNA sequence: TGTGCCAGCATCGGGACAGGGACCGGGGAGCTGTTTTTT.

The chain uses TRBV6-1 and TRBJ1-1; D may be TRBD1 (5 bases). Germline V gene lookup returns CDR1 MNHNS and CDR2 SASEGT. The CDR3 totals 14 residues. Trimming cost V 2 bases and J 3 bases, with 10 bases left between them. The chain's CDR3 is CASSEPGLYTEAFF. The CDR3 DNA reads as TGTGCCAGCAGTGAACCAGGGCTGTACACTGAAGCTTTCTTT.